One and the same sample provided the 21 T cell receptor beta chains below, sequenced in a study of blood T cell repertoires in COVID-19. The assay was immunoSEQ multiplex PCR, and TCRdb's table has in-frame clones only and misses some. Of tens of thousands of clones in the sample, 87% were seen once. The sample consisted of peripheral blood. The receptor set was obtained from a man aged 35-49 years with COVID-19, enrolled during active disease.

The chain links TRBV7-9 to TRBJ2-7, with TRBD1 matching over 9 bases. The CDR3 length is 13 residues. J was trimmed by 5 bases and V by 5 bases; bases with no gene match: 4. Germline V gene lookup returns CDR1 SEHNR and CDR2 FQNEAQ (reference sequence). The CDR3 is CASSRTGVHEQYF. CDR3 in DNA: TGTGCCAGCAGCCGGACAGGGGTTCACGAGCAGTACTTC.

The V and J genes are TRBV12-3 or TRBV12-4 and TRBJ1-5; no firm D call. The CDR3 has 13 amino acids. V was cut by 4 bases and J by 6 bases, with 10 bases left in between. CDR3 amino acids: CASSSRGSQPQHF. In nucleotides, the CDR3 is TGTGCCAGCAGTTCTCGGGGTAGTCAGCCCCAGCATTTT.

The rearrangement joins TRBV19 to TRBJ2-2; 9 bases align to TRBD1. The CDR3 length is 15 residues. The V gene end was trimmed by 3 bases and the J gene end by 5 bases; junction bases not matched to a gene: 4. In germline, CDR1 is LNHDA, CDR2 SQIVND (reference sequence). CDR3 DNA sequence: TGTGCCAGTAGTATCGGGGGGACAGGGACCGGGGAGCTGTTTTTT. The encoded protein is CASSIGGTGTGELFF.

The rearrangement joins TRBV12-3 or TRBV12-4 to TRBJ2-3; the match to TRBD2 covers 7 bases. This CDR3 contains 11 residues. V was pared by 7 bases and J by 9 bases, with 4 bases of the junction left unmatched. The CDR3 region has the DNA TGTGCCAGCACTCGGGGGGTAACGCAGTATTTT. This gives the protein CASTRGVTQYF.

The CDR3 is CASSLSRGRETQYF. The CDR3 DNA follows: TGTGCCAGCAGCTTATCTCGCGGGAGAGAGACCCAGTACTTC. The J gene is TRBJ2-5, the V gene TRBV7-2; 7 bases align to TRBD2. The CDR3 sequence is 14 residues long. V trimming: 2 bases; J trimming: 4 bases; junction bases outside the gene matches: 4. CDR1 and CDR2 (germline): SGHTA, FQGNSA.

The V call is TRBV5-5, the J call TRBJ2-5; 12 positions match TRBD2. Looked up from germline, CDR1 is SGHKS and CDR2 is YYEKEE (reference sequence). V trimming: 4 bases; J trimming: 5 bases; junction bases outside the gene matches: 9. CDR3 length: 16 amino acids. Written as DNA, the CDR3 is TGTGCCAGCAGCATGACGACTAGCGGGAGACTGGAGACCCAGTACTTC. Amino acids: CASSMTTSGRLETQYF. The variable domain in full, with the rest retrieved from reference TRBV5-5 and TRBJ2-5, is DAGVTQSPTHLIKTRGQQVTLRCSPISGHKSVSWYQQVLGQGPQFIFQYYEKEERGRGNFPDRFSARQFPNYSSELNVNALLLGDSALYLCASSMTTSGRLETQYFGPGTRLLVL.

The genes are TRBV30 and TRBJ1-5; no clear D. V shed 0 bases and J shed 7 bases, with 10 bases lying between them. The CDR3 spans 13 residues. Germline values: CDR1 GTSNPN, CDR2 SVGIG (reference sequence). CDR3 loop: CAWSVQETQPQHF. The CDR3 nucleotides read TGTGCCTGGAGTGTACAAGAGACACAGCCCCAGCATTTT.

V gene TRBV3-1 (or the pseudogene TRBV3-2) combines with J gene TRBJ2-7; 7 bases line up with TRBD1. The germline CDR1 and CDR2 sequences are LGHDT and YNNKEL (reference sequence). V shed 4 bases, J shed 1 base, and the junction held 4 bases outside the gene matches. There are 14 residues in the CDR3. This CDR3 is CASSRQGPSYEQYF. The CDR3, as DNA: TGTGCCAGCAGCCGACAGGGCCCATCCTACGAGCAGTACTTC.

V is TRBV3-1 (or the pseudogene TRBV3-2) and J is TRBJ1-1; D gene ambiguous. Germline-derived CDR1 and CDR2 are LGHDT and YNNKEL (reference sequence). V gave up 4 bases and J gave up 5 bases, with 11 bases separating them. This CDR3 contains 13 residues. The CDR3 DNA is TGTGCCAGCAGCCCGAGGCGGGAGACTGAAGCTTTCTTT. Encoded protein: CASSPRRETEAFF.

This clone was counted only a few times. V gene TRBV29-1 combines with J gene TRBJ2-7; maybe TRBD2 (7 bases). Trimming pared 8 bases from V and 6 bases from J, leaving 14 bases between. Germline V gene lookup returns CDR1 SQVTM and CDR2 ANQGSEA. This CDR3 has 11 residues. CDR3 protein: CSTGGNGEQYF. CDR3 nucleotide sequence: TGCAGCACGGGGGGCAATGGCGAGCAGTACTTC.

The chain combines TRBV16 with TRBJ2-3; weak D call: TRBD1 (5 bases). V shed 0 bases and J shed 4 bases, with 14 bases lying between them. The CDR3 spans 16 residues. Germline V gene sequence: CDR1 KGHSY, CDR2 FQNENV. CDR3 sequence (DNA): TGTGCCAGCAGCCAATCGTGGCAGGGAAGGGCAGATACGCAGTATTTT. It yields the protein CASSQSWQGRADTQYF. The full variable domain, rest sourced from reference TRBV16 and TRBJ2-3, is GEEVAQTPKHLVRGEGQKAKLYCAPIKGHSYVFWYQQVLKNEFKFLISFQNENVFDETGMPKERFSAKCLPNSPCSLEIQATKLEDSAVYFCASSQSWQGRADTQYFGPGTRLTVL.

The chain carries TRBV5-4 and TRBJ2-1; TRBD2 aligns across 9 bases. Germline assignment: CDR1 SGHNT and CDR2 YYREEE (reference sequence). The V gene end was trimmed by 3 bases and the J gene end by 4 bases; junction bases not matched to a gene: 5. The CDR3 length is 15 residues. The CDR3 sequence is CASSSLAGAYNEQFF. For the CDR3, the DNA is TGTGCCAGCAGCTCGTTAGCGGGAGCGTACAATGAGCAGTTCTTC.

The chain is built from TRBV28 and TRBJ1-1; TRBD1 agrees at 9 bases. Germline assignment: CDR1 MDHEN and CDR2 SYDVKM. The CDR3 is made up of 15 amino acids. Trimming took 6 bases from V and 1 from J; bases not matched to a gene: 6. CDR3 DNA: TGTGCCAGCAGACTTCCGGACAGGGGGAACACTGAAGCTTTCTTT. Translated: CASRLPDRGNTEAFF.

The chain carries TRBV5-1 and TRBJ2-3; a weak D match, TRBD2 (5 bases). CDR1 is SGHRS and CDR2 is YFSETQ in the germline V gene. The germline V and J ends were trimmed by 2 bases and 5 bases, with 15 bases remaining between them. The CDR3 has 15 residues. The CDR3 DNA is TGCGCCAGCAGCTTCTCCCTTACTAGATTAGATACGCAGTATTTT. Residues: CASSFSLTRLDTQYF.

V gene TRBV7-9 combines with J gene TRBJ1-2, with D maybe TRBD1 (5 bases). Germline CDR1 SEHNR, CDR2 FQNEAQ (reference sequence). The V end lost 2 bases, the J end lost 0 bases, and 22 bases lay between the germline ends. CDR3 length: 19 residues. The CDR3 DNA reads as TGTGCCAGCAGCTTAATTTTGTGGCAGGGTAACAAAGCTAACTATGGCTACACCTTC. Translating gives CASSLILWQGNKANYGYTF. The whole variable domain, filled in from reference TRBV7-9 and TRBJ1-2, reads DTGVSQNPRHKITKRGQNVTFRCDPISEHNRLYWYRQTLGQGPEFLTYFQNEAQLEKSRLLSDRFSAERPKGSFSTLEIQRTEQGDSAMYLCASSLILWQGNKANYGYTFGSGTRLTVV.

This chain links TRBV14 with TRBJ2-3; perhaps TRBD1 as D (6 bases). The germline V gene has CDR1 SGHDN and CDR2 FVKESK. Trimming cost V 2 bases and J 3 bases, with 9 bases left between them. The CDR3 totals 14 residues. CDR3 protein: CASSQYRDTDTQYF. In nucleotides, the CDR3 is TGTGCCAGCAGCCAATACAGGGATACAGATACGCAGTATTTT.

As DNA, the CDR3 is TGTGCCAGTAGTACCGACAGGGGGCCGGCAACTAATGAAAAACTGTTTTTT. As protein: CASSTDRGPATNEKLFF. The chain is built from TRBV19 and TRBJ1-4; TRBD1 agrees at 10 bases. V shed 4 bases, J shed 0 bases, and the junction held 5 bases outside the gene matches. This CDR3 contains 17 residues. Germline loops: CDR1 LNHDA, CDR2 SQIVND (reference sequence).

The chain is built from TRBV30 and TRBJ1-2; 9 bases match TRBD1. The CDR3 length is 14 residues. The germline V gene encodes CDR1 GTSNPN and CDR2 SVGIG (reference sequence). The junction had 7 bases not matched to a gene; V was cut back by 5 bases and J by 3 bases. CDR3 protein: CAWYGGQGYYGYTF. The DNA for the CDR3 is TGTGCCTGGTACGGGGGACAGGGTTACTATGGCTACACCTTC.

The V call is TRBV5-1, the J call TRBJ2-6; 10 bases match TRBD2. Looked up from germline, CDR1 is SGHRS and CDR2 is YFSETQ. The CDR3 length is 18 residues. Trimming took 0 bases from V and 4 from J; bases not matched to a gene: 7. The CDR3 is CASSLGPLAGDGANVLTF. The CDR3 DNA reads as TGCGCCAGCAGCTTGGGTCCCCTAGCGGGGGACGGGGCCAACGTCCTGACTTTC.

This sequence joins TRBV7-2 and TRBJ1-1, with D uncertain. Trimming pared 5 bases from V and 2 bases from J, leaving 12 bases between. The CDR3 contains 14 residues. Germline CDR1 is SGHTA and CDR2 is FQGNSA. DNA for the CDR3: TGTGCCAGCAGCCCCCCCGCTAAAAACACTGAAGCTTTCTTT. It translates to CASSPPAKNTEAFF.

This sequence joins TRBV25-1 and TRBJ1-4; 12 positions agree with TRBD1. Germline trimming cut 7 bases from V and 3 bases from J; bases unmatched to any gene: 3. There are 15 residues in the CDR3. Germline V gene lookup returns CDR1 MGHDK and CDR2 SYGVNS. Written as DNA, the CDR3 is TGTGCCAGCAAGGGACAGGGGGCGCCTAATGAAAAACTGTTTTTT. Amino acid sequence: CASKGQGAPNEKLFF.